This TCR beta chain emerged from a study of shared clonotypes between healthy human individuals. This table comes from immunoSEQ multiplex PCR, and its TCRdb copy is limited to in-frame clones, with some not included. The table has about 2 million clones, less than 95% seen once. Positive CCR7 selection of CD45RO-negative cells yielded the naive CD8 cells, and terminally differentiated effector memory CD45RA+ cells were excluded. CDR1 and CDR2 (germline): MDHEN, SYDVKM. This CDR3 contains 15 residues. Trimming removed 1 base from V and 6 bases from J, with 13 bases in between. This receptor was obtained from a man between 18 and 35 years old in good health. Sequencing was done on a sample of naive CD8+ T cells sorted from blood. The chain uses TRBV28 and TRBJ1-3, with a tentative D call TRBD1 (5 bases). CDR3 sequence (DNA): TGTGCCAGCAGTTTATATGGCAGGGACGAAAACACCATATATTTT. Translated, it gives CASSLYGRDENTIYF.